This passage covers 14 T cell receptor beta chains from one sample sequenced in a study of T cell responses to AZD1222 COVID-19 vaccine. Assay: immunoSEQ multiplex PCR; the TCRdb copy retains only in-frame clones and omits some. The table lists around 120,000 clones, roughly 86% of them singletons. This material consisted of peripheral blood, taken 28 days after the second AZD1222 dose. The receptors originated from an adult who received the AZD1222 COVID-19 vaccine.

The chain is built from TRBV2 and TRBJ2-1; TRBD1 is a possible D gene (5 bases). The V end lost 6 bases, the J end lost 3 bases, and 15 bases lay between the germline ends. From germline, CDR1 is SNHLY and CDR2 FYNNEI. The length of the CDR3 is 15 residues. As DNA, the CDR3 is TGTGCCAGCAGAAAGGGGAAGGGGATCTACAATGAGCAGTTCTTC. It codes for CASRKGKGIYNEQFF.

This rearrangement joins TRBV5-5 to TRBJ1-1; D is unclear. Looked up from germline, CDR1 is SGHKS and CDR2 is YYEKEE (reference sequence). The CDR3 is 12 residues long. The ends were cut back, 2 bases at V and 7 bases at J, with 9 bases in the middle. CDR3 amino acids: CASSLRASEAFF. The CDR3, as DNA: TGTGCCAGCAGCTTAAGAGCCAGTGAAGCTTTCTTT.

With respect to this clone: One end of the junction does not line up with germline, which may come from a read error. The genes are TRBV2 and TRBJ1-1; perhaps TRBD1 as D (6 bases). Per the germline V gene, CDR1 is SNHLY and CDR2 is FYNNEI. CDR3 length: 11 amino acids. CDR3 protein: CATTGNAEAFF. The CDR3 nucleotides read TGTGCCACAACAGGGAACGCTGAAGCTTTCTTT.

The chain employs TRBV7-6 and TRBJ2-2; D might be TRBD2 (7 bases). V gave up 5 bases and J gave up 6 bases, with 13 bases separating them. CDR3 length equals 14 residues. Germline CDR1 reads SGHVS; CDR2 reads FNYEAQ. The CDR3, as DNA: TGTGCCAGCAGCCCACGCGGGGGCTCCGGGGAGCTGTTTTTT. Its translation is CASSPRGGSGELFF.

This chain links TRBV9 with TRBJ2-5, with 14 bases that match TRBD2. Germline V gives CDR1 SGDLS, CDR2 YYNGEE. The CDR3 length is 16 residues. V trimming: 3 bases; J trimming: 0 bases; junction bases outside the gene matches: 1. In DNA, the CDR3 is TGTGCCAGCAGCGGGACTAGCGGGGGGTACCAAGAGACCCAGTACTTC. It is translated as CASSGTSGGYQETQYF.

The V gene is TRBV19, the J gene TRBJ1-5; TRBD1 is a possible D gene (5 bases). The germline gives CDR1 LNHDA, CDR2 SQIVND (reference sequence). There are 16 residues in the CDR3. Between the trimmed V and J ends, which lost 7 bases and 2 bases, there was a span of 18 bases. The CDR3 DNA reads TGTGCCAGTACCCCGGGGTGGCCCAGGGGCAATCAGCCCCAGCATTTT. Encoded protein: CASTPGWPRGNQPQHF.

This chain connects TRBV3-1 (or the pseudogene TRBV3-2) to TRBJ2-1, with unresolved D. V lost 6 bases, J lost 2 bases, and 14 bases lay in between. Germline values: CDR1 LGHDT, CDR2 YNNKEL (reference sequence). This CDR3 region has 15 residues. The CDR3 sequence: CASSARWATYNEQFF. CDR3 bases: TGTGCCAGCAGTGCCCGGTGGGCTACCTACAATGAGCAGTTCTTC.

In this sample, this clone turned up once. The V call is TRBV11-3, the J call TRBJ2-1, with TRBD2 matching over 12 bases. This CDR3 region has 16 residues. Germline CDR1 reads SGHNT; CDR2 reads YENEEA. V dropped 2 bases and J dropped 6; count of bases not matched to a gene: 5. This CDR3 is CASSLSSGGAINEQFF. In DNA, the CDR3 is TGTGCCAGCAGCTTATCTAGCGGGGGGGCAATCAATGAGCAGTTCTTC.

V usage is TRBV4-1 and J usage is TRBJ2-7, with 7 bases lining up with TRBD1. J gave up 4 bases and V 0 bases, and 9 bases lay outside the gene matches. Germline V gives CDR1 MGHRA, CDR2 YSYEKL. This CDR3 is built from 16 residues. The CDR3 loop reads CASSQDATGKSYEQYF. CDR3 nucleotide sequence: TGCGCCAGCAGCCAAGATGCGACAGGGAAATCATACGAGCAGTACTTC.

J is TRBJ1-2 and V is TRBV7-9; 7 nucleotides match TRBD1. After removal of 5 bases from V and 0 bases from J, the junction contained 15 bases not matched to a gene. The CDR3 length is 18 residues. CDR1 is SEHNR, CDR2 FQNEAQ, per germline (reference sequence). In nucleotides, the CDR3 is TGTGCCAGCAGCCCCTTGGGGGGCGACAGGGTGGCTAACTATGGCTACACCTTC. This gives the protein CASSPLGGDRVANYGYTF.

The chain uses TRBV5-1 and TRBJ2-3; 8 nucleotides agree with TRBD1. The ends lost 4 bases at V and 0 bases at J; junction bases unmatched: 7. The CDR3 is 16 residues long. CDR1 and CDR2 from the germline V gene are SGHRS and YFSETQ. CDR3 bases: TGCGCCAGCAGCATTGACAGGGGCTCTAGCACAGATACGCAGTATTTT. Translating gives CASSIDRGSSTDTQYF.

V gene TRBV7-9 combines with J gene TRBJ2-6; D remains ambiguous. Germline V gives CDR1 SEHNR, CDR2 FQNEAQ (reference sequence). This CDR3 region has 17 residues. The V end was cut by 0 bases, the J end by 0 bases, with 9 bases between. DNA for the CDR3: TGTGCCAGCAGCTTAGCCACGACATTCTCTGGGGCCAACGTCCTGACTTTC. Residues: CASSLATTFSGANVLTF.

This sequence joins TRBV2 and TRBJ1-6; TRBD1 is a possible D gene (6 bases). The V end lost 2 bases, the J end lost 9 bases, and 20 bases lay between the germline ends. The CDR3 loop spans 17 amino acids. CDR1 is SNHLY, CDR2 FYNNEI, per germline. In nucleotides, the CDR3 is TGTGCCAGCAGTGAAATTGAGGCAGGGGTCTTTGGTTCACCCCTCCACTTT. Its protein product is CASSEIEAGVFGSPLHF.

This clone was seen only a few times. V usage is TRBV29-1 and J usage is TRBJ1-2; D might be TRBD1 (6 bases). Germline V CDR1 and CDR2: SQVTM, ANQGSEA. V lost 4 bases and J lost 1, with 16 bases in between. The CDR3 runs 15 residues. CDR3 sequence reads: CSVGPRGHGNYGYTF. The CDR3 region has the DNA TGCAGCGTTGGACCCAGGGGCCATGGTAACTATGGCTACACCTTC.